The 10 T cell receptor beta chains given below trace back to one sample, sequenced in a study of control samples from healthy donors and cancer patients. Libraries were prepared by immunoSEQ multiplex PCR; TCRdb keeps only in-frame clonotypes and omits some of them. The sample lists about 150,000 clones; over 90% were seen once. The specimen sequenced was blood. These receptors were taken from a man aged 50 to 60 in good health.

V usage is TRBV14 and J usage is TRBJ1-5; the D gene is possibly TRBD1 (6 bases). Germline CDR1 reads SGHDN; CDR2 reads FVKESK. The CDR3 is made up of 16 amino acids. The ends were cut back, 0 bases at V and 2 bases at J, with 11 bases in the middle. Here the CDR3 reads CASSQETGGGNQPQHF. The CDR3 DNA sequence: TGTGCCAGCAGCCAAGAAACCGGGGGCGGCAATCAGCCCCAGCATTTT. The full variable domain, completed using reference TRBV14 and TRBJ1-5, is EAGVTQFPSHSVIEKGQTVTLRCDPISGHDNLYWYRRVMGKEIKFLLHFVKESKQDESGMPNNRFLAERTGGTYSTLKVQPAELEDSGVYFCASSQETGGGNQPQHFGDGTRLSIL.

This chain uses TRBV10-3 with TRBJ1-1; 9 bases are shared with TRBD1. The V gene's germline CDR1 is ENHRY and CDR2 SYGVKD. J gave up 3 bases and V 4 bases, and 3 bases lay outside the gene matches. The CDR3 totals 14 residues. The DNA for the CDR3 is TGTGCCATCAGTGTGACAGGGGGAGACACTGAAGCTTTCTTT. It translates to CAISVTGGDTEAFF.

The genes are TRBV7-3 and TRBJ2-3; 8 nucleotides match TRBD2. Germline-derived CDR1 and CDR2 are SGHTA and FQGTGA. The CDR3 spans 15 residues. The V segment lost 5 bases and the J segment 4 bases; nucleotides outside the gene matches: 8. The CDR3 is CASSRGGLAADTQYF. CDR3 sequence (DNA): TGTGCCAGCAGCCGGGGGGGGCTAGCTGCAGATACGCAGTATTTT.

The chain is built from TRBV2 and TRBJ1-1; D uncertain. The CDR3 totals 13 residues. Deletions cut 7 bases from V and 0 bases from J, with 9 bases between. Germline CDR1 SNHLY, CDR2 FYNNEI. The CDR3 loop is CASKQDLNTEAFF. CDR3 nucleotide sequence: TGTGCCAGCAAGCAGGACTTGAACACTGAAGCTTTCTTT.

The chain employs TRBV6-2 or TRBV6-3 and TRBJ2-1, with 10 bases fitting TRBD2. The CDR3 has 18 amino acids. The ends lost 1 base at V and 6 bases at J; junction bases unmatched: 12. Per the germline V gene, CDR1 is MNHEY and CDR2 is SVGEGT. The CDR3 protein is CASSYFPSGRIRGNEQFF. Written as DNA, the CDR3 is TGTGCCAGCAGTTACTTTCCTAGCGGGAGAATACGTGGCAATGAGCAGTTCTTC.

DNA for the CDR3: TGTGCCAGCAGCCCCCGGGGGCTAGCGGGAGGTTATGAGCAGTTCTTC. It yields the protein CASSPRGLAGGYEQFF. This sequence joins TRBV6-6 and TRBJ2-1; TRBD2 matches at 11 bases. The CDR3 is 16 amino acids. After removal of 6 bases from V and 8 bases from J, the junction contained 12 bases not matched to a gene. The V gene's germline CDR1 is MNHNY and CDR2 SVGAGI (reference sequence).

The chain has TRBV5-4 and TRBJ2-5, with TRBD1 matching over 9 bases. The junction had 5 bases not matched to a gene; V was cut back by 4 bases and J by 1 base. This CDR3 is built from 15 residues. In germline, CDR1 is SGHNT, CDR2 YYREEE (reference sequence). This CDR3 reads CASSKTGGPQETQYF. The CDR3 region has the DNA TGTGCCAGCAGCAAGACAGGGGGGCCCCAAGAGACCCAGTACTTC.

This chain uses TRBV11-3 with TRBJ1-1; weak D call: TRBD1 (5 bases). CDR3 length: 13 residues. Germline V gene data show CDR1 as SGHNT and CDR2 as YENEEA. V shed 5 bases and J shed 4 bases, with 11 bases lying between them. The chain's CDR3 is CASSLLRGTEAFF. Here the CDR3 DNA reads TGTGCCAGCAGCCTGCTAAGGGGCACTGAAGCTTTCTTT.

The rearrangement links TRBV3-1 (or the pseudogene TRBV3-2) to TRBJ2-1, with TRBD1 identical over 7 bases. The CDR3 has 15 residues. V lost 4 bases, J lost 8 bases, and 11 bases stayed unmatched. Germline CDR1 LGHDT, CDR2 YNNKEL (reference sequence). CDR3 residues: CASSLLNQGVDEQFF. Written as DNA, the CDR3 is TGTGCCAGCAGCCTATTAAACCAGGGGGTGGATGAGCAGTTCTTC.

The chain links TRBV28 to TRBJ2-2; TRBD1 is a possible D gene (6 bases). The CDR3 length is 15 residues. Trimming took 5 bases from V and 4 from J, leaving 14 bases between them. Germline V CDR1 and CDR2: MDHEN, SYDVKM. CDR3 amino acids: CASSPGVVSTGELFF. In DNA, the CDR3 is TGTGCCAGCAGTCCAGGGGTAGTGAGCACCGGGGAGCTGTTTTTT.